A selection of T cell receptor beta chains follows, all from one sample in a study of PD-1 blockade in mismatch repair-deficient tumors. Profiling relied on immunoSEQ multiplex PCR, and the TCRdb table lists in-frame clones only, not all of them. This table has some 100,000 clones, approximately 83% appearing once. The source was peripheral blood, collected 30 to 36 weeks after starting pembrolizumab. Every receptor here comes from an adult with mismatch repair-deficient cancer. The CDR3 runs from the conserved cysteine through the conserved F or W. D genes are given only for firm matches.

TGTGCCAGCAGCCCGCGGGGGGGGCTGGTCACTGAAGCTTTCTTT,CASSPRGGLVTEAFF,TRBV9,TRBJ1-1,-
TGTGCTAGTGGTTTGGCCCTCCAAAGCAATGAGCAGTTCTTC,CASGLALQSNEQFF,TRBV12-5,TRBJ2-1,-
TGTGCCAGCAGCTCGTATGTCGGAAACACCATATATTTT,CASSSYVGNTIYF,TRBV7-2,TRBJ1-3,-
TGTGCCAGTAGTTTGGACAGGGGCTACGAGCAGTACTTC,CASSLDRGYEQYF,TRBV19,TRBJ2-7,TRBD1
TGTGCCAGCGCACAGGGGGTAAGAGCTTTCTTT,CASAQGVRAFF,TRBV19,TRBJ1-1,TRBD1
TGTGCCAGTAGTATCGGGGCAGGGAACTCCTACGAGCAGTACTTC,CASSIGAGNSYEQYF,TRBV19,TRBJ2-7,-
TGTGCCACCAGCACCGGGACAGGGGGCATGGAGACCCAGTACTTC,CATSTGTGGMETQYF,TRBV15,TRBJ2-5,TRBD1
TGTGCCAGCAGCTTGGCAGGAACTAATGAAAAACTGTTTTTT,CASSLAGTNEKLFF,TRBV5-4,TRBJ1-4,-
TGTGCCAGCAGCCAAGGTACCAGTACCTACGAGCAGTACTTC,CASSQGTSTYEQYF,TRBV14,TRBJ2-7,-
TGTGCCAGCAGCTCACATCTAGCGGGAAGCTACAATGAGCAGTTCTTC,CASSSHLAGSYNEQFF,TRBV7-3,TRBJ2-1,TRBD2